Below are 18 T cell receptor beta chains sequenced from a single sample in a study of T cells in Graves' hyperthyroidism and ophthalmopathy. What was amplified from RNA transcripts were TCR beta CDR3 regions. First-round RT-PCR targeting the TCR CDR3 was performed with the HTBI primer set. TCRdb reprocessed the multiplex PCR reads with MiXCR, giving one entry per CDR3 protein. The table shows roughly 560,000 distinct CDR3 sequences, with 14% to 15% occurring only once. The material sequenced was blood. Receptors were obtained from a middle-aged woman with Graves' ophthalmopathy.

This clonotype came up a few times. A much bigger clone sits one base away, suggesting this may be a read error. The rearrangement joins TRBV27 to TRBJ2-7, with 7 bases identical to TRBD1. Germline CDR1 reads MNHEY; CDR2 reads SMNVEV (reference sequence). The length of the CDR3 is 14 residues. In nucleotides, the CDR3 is TGTGCCAGCAGTATAAAGGGGGCGTCCTACGAGCAGTGCTTC. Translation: CASSIKGASYEQCF.

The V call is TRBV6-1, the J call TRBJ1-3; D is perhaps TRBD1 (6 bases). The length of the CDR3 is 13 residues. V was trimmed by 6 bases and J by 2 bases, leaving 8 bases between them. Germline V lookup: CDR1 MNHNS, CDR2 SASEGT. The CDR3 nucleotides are TGTGCCAGCAGGAGGACAGCTGGAAACACCATATATTTT. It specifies CASRRTAGNTIYF.

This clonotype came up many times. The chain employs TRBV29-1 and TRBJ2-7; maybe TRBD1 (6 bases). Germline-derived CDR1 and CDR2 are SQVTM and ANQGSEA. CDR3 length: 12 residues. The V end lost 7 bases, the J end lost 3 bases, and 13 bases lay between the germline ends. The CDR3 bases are TGCAGCGCAGGACAGTCATTCTACGAGCAGTACTTC. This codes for CSAGQSFYEQYF.

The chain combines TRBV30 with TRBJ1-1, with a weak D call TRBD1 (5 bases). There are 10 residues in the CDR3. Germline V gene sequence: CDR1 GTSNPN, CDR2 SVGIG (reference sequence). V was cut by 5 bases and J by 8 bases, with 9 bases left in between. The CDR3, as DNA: TGTGCCTGGGTGGGGGGGGAAGCTTTCTTT. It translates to CAWVGGEAFF. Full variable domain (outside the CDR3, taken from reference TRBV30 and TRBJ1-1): SQTIHQWPATLVQPVGSPLSLECTVEGTSNPNLYWYRQAAGRGLQLLFYSVGIGQISSEVPQNLSASRPQDRQFILSSKKLLLSDSGFYLCAWVGGEAFFGQGTRLTVV.

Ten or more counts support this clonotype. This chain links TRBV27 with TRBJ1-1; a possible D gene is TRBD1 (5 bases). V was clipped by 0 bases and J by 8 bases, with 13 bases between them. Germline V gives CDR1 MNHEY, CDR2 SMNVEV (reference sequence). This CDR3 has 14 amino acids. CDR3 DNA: TGTGCCAGCAGTTTATCCAGAACACGGGGGGAAGCTTTCTTT. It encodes CASSLSRTRGEAFF.

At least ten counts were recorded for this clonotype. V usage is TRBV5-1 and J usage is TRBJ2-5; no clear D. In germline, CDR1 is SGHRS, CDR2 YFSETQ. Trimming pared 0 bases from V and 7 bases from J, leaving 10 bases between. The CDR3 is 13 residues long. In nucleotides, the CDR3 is TGCGCCAGCAGCTTGGGACACGGCGGGACCCAGTACTTC. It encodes CASSLGHGGTQYF.

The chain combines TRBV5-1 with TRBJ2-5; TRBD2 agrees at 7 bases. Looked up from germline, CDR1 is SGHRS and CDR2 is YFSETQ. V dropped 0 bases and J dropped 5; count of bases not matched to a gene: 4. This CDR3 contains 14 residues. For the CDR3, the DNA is TGCGCCAGCAGCTTGGAGGGAGGGCCGGAGACCCAGTACTTC. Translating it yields CASSLEGGPETQYF.

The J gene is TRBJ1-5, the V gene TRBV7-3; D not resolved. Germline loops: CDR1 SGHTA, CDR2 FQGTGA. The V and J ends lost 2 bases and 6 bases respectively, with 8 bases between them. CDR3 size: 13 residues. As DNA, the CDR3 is TGTGCCAGCAGCTTATCGCCGGCTCAGCCCCAGCATTTT. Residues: CASSLSPAQPQHF.

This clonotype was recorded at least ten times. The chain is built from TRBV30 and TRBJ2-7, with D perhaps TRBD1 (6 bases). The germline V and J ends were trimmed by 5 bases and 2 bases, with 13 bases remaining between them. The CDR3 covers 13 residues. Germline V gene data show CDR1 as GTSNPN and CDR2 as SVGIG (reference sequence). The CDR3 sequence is CAWATTGAYEQYF. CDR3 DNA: TGTGCCTGGGCAACGACAGGAGCCTACGAGCAGTACTTC.

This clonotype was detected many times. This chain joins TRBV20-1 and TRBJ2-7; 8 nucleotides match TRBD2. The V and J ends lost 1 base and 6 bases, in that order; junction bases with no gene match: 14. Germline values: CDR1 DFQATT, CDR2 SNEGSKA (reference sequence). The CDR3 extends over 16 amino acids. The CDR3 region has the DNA TGCAGTGCTAGAGGCCCAGGGAGAGGCGGGAGGAGCGAGCAGTACTTC. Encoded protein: CSARGPGRGGRSEQYF.

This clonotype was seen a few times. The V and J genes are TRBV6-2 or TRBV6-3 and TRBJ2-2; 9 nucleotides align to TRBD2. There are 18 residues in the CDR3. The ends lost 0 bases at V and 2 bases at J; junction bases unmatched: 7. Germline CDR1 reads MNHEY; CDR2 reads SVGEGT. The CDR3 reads CASSYSSGGRVNTGELFF. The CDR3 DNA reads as TGTGCCAGCAGTTACTCGAGCGGCGGGAGGGTAAACACCGGGGAGCTGTTTTTT.

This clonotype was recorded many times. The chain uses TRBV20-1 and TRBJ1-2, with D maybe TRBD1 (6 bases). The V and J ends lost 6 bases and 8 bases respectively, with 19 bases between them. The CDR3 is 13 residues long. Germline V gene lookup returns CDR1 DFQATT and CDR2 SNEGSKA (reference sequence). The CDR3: CSASGQSPGGYTF. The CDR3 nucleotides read TGCAGTGCCTCAGGACAGTCCCCCGGGGGCTACACCTTC.

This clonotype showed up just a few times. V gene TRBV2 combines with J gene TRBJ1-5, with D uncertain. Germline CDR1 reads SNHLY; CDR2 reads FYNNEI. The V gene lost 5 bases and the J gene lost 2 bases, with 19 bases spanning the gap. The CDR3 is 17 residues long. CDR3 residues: CASSLFAGSGGNQPQHF. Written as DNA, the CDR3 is TGTGCCAGCAGTTTATTCGCGGGGAGTGGTGGCAATCAGCCCCAGCATTTT.

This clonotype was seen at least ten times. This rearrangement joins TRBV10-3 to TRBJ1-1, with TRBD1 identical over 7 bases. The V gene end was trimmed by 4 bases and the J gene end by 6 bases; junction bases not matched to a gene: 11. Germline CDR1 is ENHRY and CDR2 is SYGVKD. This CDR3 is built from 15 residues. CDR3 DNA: TGTGCCATCAGTGCGAAGGGGGCGCCTGACCCTGAAGCTTTCTTT. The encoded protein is CAISAKGAPDPEAFF.

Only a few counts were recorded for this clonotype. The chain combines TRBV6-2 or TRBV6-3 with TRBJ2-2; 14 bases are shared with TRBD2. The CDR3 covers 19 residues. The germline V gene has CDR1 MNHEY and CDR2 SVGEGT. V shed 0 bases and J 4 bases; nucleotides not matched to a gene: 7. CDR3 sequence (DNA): TGTGCCAGCAGTTACTCGTTCGGACTAGCGGGAGGAAGCACCGGGGAGCTGTTTTTT. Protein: CASSYSFGLAGGSTGELFF.

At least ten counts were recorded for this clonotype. This CDR3 is CASSLEWAGGSYEQYF. CDR3 nucleotide sequence: TGTGCCAGCAGTTTAGAGTGGGCGGGAGGCTCCTACGAGCAGTACTTC. The V and J genes are TRBV12-3 or TRBV12-4 and TRBJ2-7, with 8 bases lining up with TRBD2. V was pared by 1 base and J by 0 bases, with 5 bases of the junction left unmatched. CDR3 length: 16 residues.

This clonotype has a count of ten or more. The CDR3, as DNA: TGCAGTGCTAGGCCTGGCCAGGCGAACACGAACACTGAAGCTTTCTTT. Its protein is CSARPGQANTNTEAFF. The chain joins TRBV20-1 to TRBJ1-1, with unresolved D. V was pared by 3 bases and J by 1 base, with 18 bases between. The V gene's germline CDR1 is DFQATT and CDR2 SNEGSKA (reference sequence). The CDR3 is 16 residues long.

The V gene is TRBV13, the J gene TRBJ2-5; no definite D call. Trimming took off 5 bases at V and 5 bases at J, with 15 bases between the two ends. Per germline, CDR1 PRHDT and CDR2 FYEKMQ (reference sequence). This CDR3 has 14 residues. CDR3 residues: CASSQLSSEETQYF. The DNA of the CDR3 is TGTGCCAGCAGCCAATTGTCAAGTGAGGAGACCCAGTACTTC.